The next 8 T cell receptor beta chains were all read from a single sample in a study of post-analysis software for immune sequencing data. Sequencing libraries made from TCR beta cDNA carried unique molecular identifiers. One entry per CDR3 protein, called by TCRdb with MiXCR from the PCR reads. This table holds around 400,000 distinct CDR3 sequences, approximately 39% found once. Study conclusions and caveats: Compared with controls, patients had more of 4 to 6 TRBV segments, including TRBV5-6, TRBV5-1 and TRBV20-1.

Their specific antigens are unknown. Material: blood. The receptors stem from a girl aged 2-10 years with multiple sclerosis.

The CDR3 sequence is CASSWTGSGAGVNTGELFF. The CDR3 nucleotides read TGTGCCAGCAGCTGGACAGGGAGTGGAGCGGGAGTCAACACCGGGGAGCTGTTTTTT. This chain joins TRBV7-2 and TRBJ2-2; D is possibly TRBD1 or TRBD2 (8 bases each). Germline lookup yields CDR1 SGHTA and CDR2 FQGNSA. CDR3 length: 19 amino acids. V was pared by 4 bases and J by 2 bases, with 23 bases between.

This clonotype was counted ten times or more. The rearrangement links TRBV12-3 or TRBV12-4 to TRBJ2-3; D tentatively fits TRBD1 or TRBD2 (6 bases each). This CDR3 has 16 residues. V lost 3 bases, J lost 1 base, and 14 bases lay in between. The CDR3 DNA is TGTGCCAGCAGTTTTCTAGGGGGGATTGGCACAGATACGCAGTATTTT. Translating it yields CASSFLGGIGTDTQYF.

The sample holds a few counts of this clonotype. The chain couples TRBV12-3 or TRBV12-4 to TRBJ1-2, with D hard to call. V was pared by 5 bases and J by 7 bases, with 17 bases between. CDR3 length: 14 amino acids. CDR3 sequence reads: CASSAVRGEGGYTF. Written as DNA, the CDR3 is TGTGCCAGCAGTGCCGTTCGCGGGGAGGGTGGCTACACCTTC.

In DNA, the CDR3 is TGTGCCAGCAGCCAAACAGGGGGAGGGCCTAACTATGGCTACACCTTC. Amino acid sequence: CASSQTGGGPNYGYTF. The rearrangement uses TRBV4-2 and TRBJ1-2; 8 positions agree with TRBD1. The V segment lost 2 bases and the J segment 0 bases; nucleotides outside the gene matches: 5. The CDR3 runs to 16 residues. In germline, CDR1 is LGHNA, CDR2 YNFKEQ.

This sequence joins TRBV6-2 or TRBV6-3 and TRBJ2-4, with TRBD1 identical over 11 bases. The DNA end is a closer match to TRBJ2-7, so the J assignment may be wrong. CDR1 and CDR2 (germline): MNHEY, SVGEGT. This CDR3 has 16 residues. The CDR3 sequence is CASSYPTGQGANEQYF. In DNA, the CDR3 is TGTGCCAGCAGTTACCCGACCGGACAGGGGGCTAACGAGCAGTACTTC.

This clonotype was counted between two and nine times. The V call is TRBV20-1, the J call TRBJ2-3, with TRBD1 matching over 7 bases. The germline V gene encodes CDR1 DFQATT and CDR2 SNEGSKA (reference sequence). The V and J ends lost 6 bases and 1 base, in that order; junction bases with no gene match: 10. The CDR3 runs 15 residues. The DNA of the CDR3 is TGCAGTGCCGTTGACGGGACAGTTGGCACAGATACGCAGTATTTT. Amino acid sequence: CSAVDGTVGTDTQYF.

This clonotype has just a few counts. The CDR3 loop is CASSTQGRVYQPQHF. The DNA of the CDR3 is TGTGCCAGCAGTACACAGGGTAGGGTATATCAGCCCCAGCATTTT. The rearrangement uses TRBV28 and TRBJ1-5; D perhaps matches TRBD1 (6 bases). The V end lost 5 bases, the J end lost 5 bases, and 16 bases lay between the germline ends. The germline V gene has CDR1 MDHEN and CDR2 SYDVKM. The length of the CDR3 is 15 residues.

J is TRBJ1-1 and V is TRBV11-2, with D uncertain. There are 14 residues in the CDR3. V lost 2 bases, J lost 2 bases, and 9 bases lay in between. Germline V gene sequence: CDR1 SGHAT, CDR2 FQNNGV. The CDR3 nucleotides are TGTGCCAGCAGCTTATCCAGGCCCAACACTGAAGCTTTCTTT. Its translation: CASSLSRPNTEAFF.